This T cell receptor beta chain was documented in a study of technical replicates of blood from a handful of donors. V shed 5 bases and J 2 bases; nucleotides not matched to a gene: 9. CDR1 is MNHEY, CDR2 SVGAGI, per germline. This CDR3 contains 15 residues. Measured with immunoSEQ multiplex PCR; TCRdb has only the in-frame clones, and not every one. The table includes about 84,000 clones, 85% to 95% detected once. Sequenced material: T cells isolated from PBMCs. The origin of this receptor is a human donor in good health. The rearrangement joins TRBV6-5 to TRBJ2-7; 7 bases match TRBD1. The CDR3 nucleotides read TGTGCCAGCAGTACCACAGGGGCCCACGCCTACGAGCAGTACTTC. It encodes CASSTTGAHAYEQYF.